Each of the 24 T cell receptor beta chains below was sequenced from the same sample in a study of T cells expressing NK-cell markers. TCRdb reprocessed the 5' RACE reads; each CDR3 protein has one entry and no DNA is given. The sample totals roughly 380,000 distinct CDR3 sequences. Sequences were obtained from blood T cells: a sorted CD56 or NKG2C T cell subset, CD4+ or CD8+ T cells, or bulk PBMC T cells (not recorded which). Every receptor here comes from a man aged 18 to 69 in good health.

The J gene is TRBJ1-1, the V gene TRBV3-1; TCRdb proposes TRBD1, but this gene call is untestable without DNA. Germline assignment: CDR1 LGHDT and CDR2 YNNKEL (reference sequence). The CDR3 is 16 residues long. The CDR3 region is CASSRDKGVLDTEAFF.

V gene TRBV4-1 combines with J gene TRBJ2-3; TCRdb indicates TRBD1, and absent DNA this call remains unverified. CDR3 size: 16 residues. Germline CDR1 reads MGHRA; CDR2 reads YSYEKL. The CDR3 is CASSTAGTFVTDTQYF.

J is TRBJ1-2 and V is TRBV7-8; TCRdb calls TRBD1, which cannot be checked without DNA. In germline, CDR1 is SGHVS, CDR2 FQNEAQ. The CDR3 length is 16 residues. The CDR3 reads CASSLRGQGANYGYTF.

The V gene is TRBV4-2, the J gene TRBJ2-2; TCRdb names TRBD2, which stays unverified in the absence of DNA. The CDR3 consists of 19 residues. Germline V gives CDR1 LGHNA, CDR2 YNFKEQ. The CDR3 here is CASSQPPGLAGKNTGELFF.

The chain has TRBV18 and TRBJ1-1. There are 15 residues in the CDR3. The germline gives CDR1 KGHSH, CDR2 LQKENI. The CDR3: CASSPGSGSATEAFF. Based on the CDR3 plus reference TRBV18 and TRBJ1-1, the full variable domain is NAGVMQNPRHLVRRRGQEARLRCSPMKGHSHVYWYRQLPEEGLKFMVYLQKENIIDESGMPKERFSAEFPKEGPSILRIQQVVRGDSAAYFCASSPGSGSATEAFFGQGTRLTVV.

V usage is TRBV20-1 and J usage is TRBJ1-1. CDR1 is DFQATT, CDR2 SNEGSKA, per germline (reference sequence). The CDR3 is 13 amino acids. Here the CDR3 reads CRTSFEMNTEAFF.

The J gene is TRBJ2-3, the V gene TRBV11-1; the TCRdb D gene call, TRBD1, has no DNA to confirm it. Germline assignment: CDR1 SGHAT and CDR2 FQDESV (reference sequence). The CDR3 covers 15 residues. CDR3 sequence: CASSRRQGVTDTQYF.

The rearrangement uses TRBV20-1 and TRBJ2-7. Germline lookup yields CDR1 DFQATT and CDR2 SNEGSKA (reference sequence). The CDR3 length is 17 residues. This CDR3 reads CSARPHQFGGSSYEQYF.

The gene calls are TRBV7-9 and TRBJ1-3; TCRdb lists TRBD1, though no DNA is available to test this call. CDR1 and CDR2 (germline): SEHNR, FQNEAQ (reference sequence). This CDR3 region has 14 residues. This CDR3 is CASRAMGAGNTIYF.

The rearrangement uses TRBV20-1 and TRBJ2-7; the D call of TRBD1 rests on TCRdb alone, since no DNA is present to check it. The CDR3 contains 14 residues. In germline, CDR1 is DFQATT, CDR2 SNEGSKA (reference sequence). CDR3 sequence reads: CSAFAGTGRYEQYF.

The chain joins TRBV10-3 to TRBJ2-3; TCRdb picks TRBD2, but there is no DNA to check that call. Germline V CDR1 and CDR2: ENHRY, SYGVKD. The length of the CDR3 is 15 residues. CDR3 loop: CAISRLAPSTDTQYF.

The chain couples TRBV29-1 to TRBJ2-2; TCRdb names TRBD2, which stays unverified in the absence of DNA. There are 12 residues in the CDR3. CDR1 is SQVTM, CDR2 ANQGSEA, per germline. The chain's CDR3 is CSVATSNGELFF.

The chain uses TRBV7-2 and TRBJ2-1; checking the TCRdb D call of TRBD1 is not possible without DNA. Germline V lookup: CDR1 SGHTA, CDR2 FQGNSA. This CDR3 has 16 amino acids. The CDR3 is CASSLRQGGGGYEQFF.

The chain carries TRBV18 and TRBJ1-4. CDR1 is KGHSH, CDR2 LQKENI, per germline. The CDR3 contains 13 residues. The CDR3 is CASSTGRNEKLFF.

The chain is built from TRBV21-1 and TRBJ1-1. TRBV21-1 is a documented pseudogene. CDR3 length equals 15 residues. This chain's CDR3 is CASSKAPKQNTEAFF.

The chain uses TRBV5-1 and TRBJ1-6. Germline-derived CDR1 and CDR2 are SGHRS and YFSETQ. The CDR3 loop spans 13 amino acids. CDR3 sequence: CASSLVEGSPLHF.

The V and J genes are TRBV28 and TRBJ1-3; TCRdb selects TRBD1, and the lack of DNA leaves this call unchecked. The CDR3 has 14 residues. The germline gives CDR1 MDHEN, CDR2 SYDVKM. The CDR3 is CASSSTGVEDTIYF. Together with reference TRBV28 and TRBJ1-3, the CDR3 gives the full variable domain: DVKVTQSSRYLVKRTGEKVFLECVQDMDHENMFWYRQDPGLGLRLIYFSYDVKMKEKGDIPEGYSVSREKKERFSLILESASTNQTSMYLCASSSTGVEDTIYFGEGSWLTVV.

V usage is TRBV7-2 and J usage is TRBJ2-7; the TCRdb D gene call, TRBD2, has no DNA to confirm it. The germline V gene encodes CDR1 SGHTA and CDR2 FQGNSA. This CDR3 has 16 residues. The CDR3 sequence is CASSLTLAARWVEQYF.

This CDR3 is CASSRRGDPNYSNQPQHF. J is TRBJ1-5 and V is TRBV13. Germline loops: CDR1 PRHDT, CDR2 FYEKMQ (reference sequence). This CDR3 spans 18 amino acids.

The CDR3 reads CASSQLGQGSTAEAFF. The chain combines TRBV5-5 with TRBJ1-1; TCRdb designates TRBD1, a call that cannot be tested without DNA. Germline CDR1 SGHKS, CDR2 YYEKEE (reference sequence). There are 16 residues in the CDR3.

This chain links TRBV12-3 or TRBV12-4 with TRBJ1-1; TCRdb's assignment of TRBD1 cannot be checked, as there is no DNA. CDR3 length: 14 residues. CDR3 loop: CASIRDRSFPEAFF.

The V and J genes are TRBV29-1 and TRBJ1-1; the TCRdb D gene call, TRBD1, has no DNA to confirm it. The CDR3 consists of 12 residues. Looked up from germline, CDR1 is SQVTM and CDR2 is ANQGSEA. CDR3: CSTSQGQAEAFF.

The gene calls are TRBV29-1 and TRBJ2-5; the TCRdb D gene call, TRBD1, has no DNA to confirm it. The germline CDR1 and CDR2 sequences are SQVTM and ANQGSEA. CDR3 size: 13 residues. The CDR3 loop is CSGRQGAGETQYF.

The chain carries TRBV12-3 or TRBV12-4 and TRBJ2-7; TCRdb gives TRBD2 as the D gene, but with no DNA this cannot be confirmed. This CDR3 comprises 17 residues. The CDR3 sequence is CASSRQGTTGALYEQYF.